This is a list of T cell receptor beta chains from one sample in a study of CDR3 diversity in severe acne. Each CDR3 protein gets one entry after TCRdb re-called the PCR reads with MiXCR. The sample contains more than 70,000 distinct CDR3 sequences, 49% of which appear only once. What was sequenced was blood. The receptors originated from a male donor with severe acne vulgaris. The CDR3 runs from the conserved cysteine through the conserved F or W. D genes are given only for firm matches. Where a row states a size, it is once, few, many or the class of an expanded clone; other rows omit it.

d_gene	v_gene	abundance	j_gene	CDR3nt	CDR3aa
TRBD1	TRBV4-3	.	TRBJ1-4	TGCGCCAGCAGCCATGCCGGGACAGGGATTAATGAAAAACTGTTTTTT	CASSHAGTGINEKLFF
TRBD1	TRBV11-2	.	TRBJ1-2	TGTGCCAGCAGAAAGACAGGGTTGGACGGCTACACCTTC	CASRKTGLDGYTF
TRBD1	TRBV2	.	TRBJ1-4	TGTGCCAGCATCCTGGACAGGGGGCCTGCTGAAAAACTGTTTTTT	CASILDRGPAEKLFF
.	TRBV12-3/TRBV12-4	.	TRBJ1-1	TGTGCCAGCAGTTTGACTCATACGCACAAGAACACTGAAGCTCTCTTT	CASSLTHTHKNTEALF
.	TRBV15	.	TRBJ1-6	TGTGCCACCAGCACCTTCGTCTCACCCCTCCACTTT	CATSTFVSPLHF
.	TRBV7-2	.	TRBJ2-5	TGTGCCAGCCGCTTAGCTCGCAGGGGAATATATGGCTACCAGTACTTC	CASRLARRGIYGYQYF
.	TRBV10-3	few	TRBJ1-2	TGTGCCATCAGTGAGTCGGGACTAAATGGCTACACCTTC	CAISESGLNGYTF
TRBD2	TRBV20-1	.	TRBJ2-1	TGCAGTGCTAGGGACCTAGCGGGAGGGTCAAATGAGCAGTTCTTC	CSARDLAGGSNEQFF
TRBD2	TRBV4-1	few	TRBJ2-5	TGCGCCAGCAGCCCAGTAGCGGGAGGTGAGACCCAGTACTTC	CASSPVAGGETQYF
.	TRBV10-1	many	TRBJ1-5	TGCGCCAGCAGTGAGTCGAAGTGGGCGAGGCAGCCCCAGCATTTT	CASSESKWARQPQHF
TRBD1	TRBV24-1	once	TRBJ1-5	TGTGCCACCAGCTCTCAGGGGGGCAATCAGCCCCAGCATTTT	CATSSQGGNQPQHF
.	TRBV19	many	TRBJ1-2	TGTGCCAGTAGTACCTCGCCGGGGGCGTACGGCTATGGCTACACCTTC	CASSTSPGAYGYGYTF
.	TRBV20-1	.	TRBJ2-2	TGCAGTGCTAGAGAGGCGAGTCCTGGGTACACCGGGGAGCTGTTTTTT	CSAREASPGYTGELFF
.	TRBV24-1	.	TRBJ1-5	TGTGCCACCAGTCAAGGGCCTATTGGGGATCAGCCCCAGCATTTT	CATSQGPIGDQPQHF
.	TRBV6-1	.	TRBJ2-7	TGTGCCAGCAGTCGCCCCTCCCGATCCTACGAGCAGTACTTC	CASSRPSRSYEQYF
.	TRBV3-1	.	TRBJ2-1	TGTGCCAGCAGCCAAGGATTTCCAGGATTACACAATGAGCAGTTCTTC	CASSQGFPGLHNEQFF
.	TRBV15	medium-sized	TRBJ2-7	TGTGCCACCAGCAGAGGGGCCCACGAGCAGTACTTC	CATSRGAHEQYF
.	TRBV25-1	.	TRBJ1-2	TGTGCCAGCAGTGAATTAGACAGACCCTCCTATGGCTACACCTTC	CASSELDRPSYGYTF
.	TRBV5-1	.	TRBJ2-6	TGCGCCAGCAGCTTGGAGGGAGGTGGGGCCAACGTCCTGACTTTC	CASSLEGGGANVLTF
TRBD1	TRBV7-9	.	TRBJ2-7	TGTGCCAGCAGCTTTCCAGGGGGCTACGAGCAGTACTTC	CASSFPGGYEQYF
.	TRBV7-9	many	TRBJ1-6	TGTGCCAGCAGCTTAGAGGGACGGGGAAATTCACCCCTCCACTTT	CASSLEGRGNSPLHF
.	TRBV24-1	.	TRBJ2-5	TGTGCCACCAGAGACAGCCTCCAAGAGACCCAGTACTTC	CATRDSLQETQYF
.	TRBV15	many	TRBJ1-2	TGTGCCACCAGCGTTCAACAGGGCCTCTATGGCTACACCTTC	CATSVQQGLYGYTF
TRBD2	TRBV15	.	TRBJ2-5	TGTGCCACCAGCAGAGATTATGGCGGGAGGGCCGGTTTTGTGGAGACCCAGTACTTC	CATSRDYGGRAGFVETQYF
.	TRBV6-2/TRBV6-3	few	TRBJ2-1	TGTGCCAGCAGTTTTGACTTCGGTGAGCAGTTCTTC	CASSFDFGEQFF
TRBD1	TRBV5-6	many	TRBJ1-1	TGTGCCAGCATCGCCGGGACAGAGAACACTGAAGCTTTCTTT	CASIAGTENTEAFF
TRBD1	TRBV6-5	medium-sized	TRBJ2-7	TGTGCCAGCAAGGGGGCAGGGAGTTACGAGCAGTACTTC	CASKGAGSYEQYF
TRBD1	TRBV7-9	.	TRBJ2-2	TGTGCCAGCAGCTCGACAGGGGACACCGGGGAGCTGTTTTTT	CASSSTGDTGELFF
.	TRBV5-6	.	TRBJ1-1	TGTGCCAGCAGCCCAATGCCAAACACTGAAGCTTTCTTT	CASSPMPNTEAFF
TRBD1	TRBV10-3	many	TRBJ2-2	TGTGCCATCAGTGAGTCATGGACAGGGAACACCGGGGAGCTGTTTTTT	CAISESWTGNTGELFF
.	TRBV10-3	many	TRBJ2-1	TGTGCCTCCCGAGGGCACAATGAGCAGTTCTTC	CASRGHNEQFF
.	TRBV6-5	many	TRBJ2-2	TGTGCCAGCAGTCGGGTACAGGGTGGCGGGGAGCTGTTTTTT	CASSRVQGGGELFF
TRBD2	TRBV7-2	once	TRBJ2-2	TGTGCCAGCAGCAGCACAACTAGCGCCCCGGCCGGGGAGCTGTTTTTT	CASSSTTSAPAGELFF
TRBD1	TRBV14	.	TRBJ1-1	TGTGCCAGCAGCCCATACGGGACAGAGCTCAACACTGAAGCTTTCTTT	CASSPYGTELNTEAFF
.	TRBV4-3	.	TRBJ2-7	TGCGCCAGCAGCCAGGGTGCGGGAAGCTCCTACGAGCAGTACTTC	CASSQGAGSSYEQYF
TRBD2	TRBV20-1	.	TRBJ2-1	TGCAGTGCTAAGACTAGCGGGAAATATGAGCAGTTCTTC	CSAKTSGKYEQFF
TRBD1	TRBV19	.	TRBJ1-2	TGTGCCAGTAGTTGGGGACAGGGGAGGCACTATGGCTACACCTTC	CASSWGQGRHYGYTF
.	TRBV15	few	TRBJ1-5	TGTGCCACCAGCAGAGATCTAGACCGGGGCCGTCCCCAGCATTTT	CATSRDLDRGRPQHF
.	TRBV11-3	.	TRBJ1-1	TGTGCCAGCAGCTTAGTGGGAGGGCTCATGAACACTGAAGCTTTCTTT	CASSLVGGLMNTEAFF
.	TRBV19	many	TRBJ2-5	TGTGCCAGTAGTCTCAGGACAGCGGAGACCCAGTACTTC	CASSLRTAETQYF
TRBD1	TRBV6-5	.	TRBJ1-2	TGTGCCAGCAGCCTCGACAGGGGAGTAGGATTTAACTATGGCTACACCTTC	CASSLDRGVGFNYGYTF
TRBD1	TRBV7-3	.	TRBJ2-7	TGTGCCAGCAGCTCGCAGGGACAGGGGAACGAGCAGTACTTC	CASSSQGQGNEQYF
TRBD1	TRBV10-3	few	TRBJ2-6	TGTGCCATCAGAGACCGGGACAGCGAGCCTGGGGCCAACGTCCTGACTTTC	CAIRDRDSEPGANVLTF
TRBD1	TRBV19	few	TRBJ1-2	TGTGCCAGTACCTCCCCGGGACAGGGGGCTTATCTCAATGGCTACACCTTC	CASTSPGQGAYLNGYTF
TRBD1	TRBV5-6	.	TRBJ2-1	TGTGCCAGCAGCTGGGGGACGGTCTGGGGACAGGAGCAGTTCTTC	CASSWGTVWGQEQFF
TRBD1	TRBV28	.	TRBJ2-7	TGTGCCAGCAGGACGGGACAGCGAACCTACGAGCAGTACTTC	CASRTGQRTYEQYF
TRBD2	TRBV7-2	.	TRBJ2-7	TGCGCCAGCAGCCAAGGGGGACTAGGGAACTCCTACGAGCAGTACTTC	CASSQGGLGNSYEQYF
.	TRBV15	few	TRBJ2-2	TGTGCCACCAGCAGAGATGCGGGCTCAGCGAACACCGGGGAGCTGTTTTTT	CATSRDAGSANTGELFF
TRBD1	TRBV19	.	TRBJ1-4	TGTGCCACACACAACAGGGGGTCTAATGAAAAACTGTTTTTT	CATHNRGSNEKLFF
.	TRBV5-1	many	TRBJ2-1	TGCGCCAGCAGCTTGGAAGACTACAATGAGCAGTTCTTC	CASSLEDYNEQFF
TRBD2	TRBV6-4	.	TRBJ2-2	TGTGCCAGCAGTGAAAGTGTGGGAGGGCCGGACGGGGAGCTGTTTTTT	CASSESVGGPDGELFF
.	TRBV3-1	.	TRBJ2-5	TGTGCCAGCAGCCAAGGTCACACACAAGAGACCCAGTACTTC	CASSQGHTQETQYF
.	TRBV5-6	.	TRBJ2-7	TGTGCCAGCAGCCTGCAATCTGCCTCCCACGAGCAGTACTTC	CASSLQSASHEQYF
TRBD1	TRBV11-2	.	TRBJ1-2	TGTGCCAGCAGCTTAGAATCAGGGGGCTATGGCTACACCTTC	CASSLESGGYGYTF